A selection of T cell receptor beta chains follows, all from one sample in a study of cytomegalovirus exposure and HLA in healthy donors. Produced via immunoSEQ multiplex PCR; TCRdb's table is partial and in-frame only. The sample carries roughly 190,000 clones, around 82% recorded once. The sample comprised PBMCs. Receptor source: a woman aged 30 to 39 in good health and CMV-seropositive. Each CDR3 is given with its conserved first and last residue. The D gene is left open where the match is weak. A row's size may be missing; if present it is once, few, many or a size class.

J | size | D | V | DNA | CDR3
TRBJ2-7 | NA | NA | TRBV4-3 | TGCGCCAGCAGCCAAGGAACCGGGACTGGGCCCTACGAGCAGTACTTC | CASSQGTGTGPYEQYF
TRBJ1-2 | NA | NA | TRBV18 | TGTGCCAGCTCACCTCAGGGTTACGGCTATGGCTACACCTTC | CASSPQGYGYGYTF
TRBJ2-1 | few | TRBD2 | TRBV30 | TGTGCCTGGAGTGTAGGCGCGGGAGCCAATGAGCAGTTCTTC | CAWSVGAGANEQFF
TRBJ2-1 | NA | NA | TRBV11-2 | TGTGCCAGCAGCTTAGGTGGAACAGCGGTGAGGTTCTTC | CASSLGGTAVRFF
TRBJ2-5 | NA | TRBD1 | TRBV9 | TGTGCCAGCAAGGGACAGGGAGGGGAGGAGACCCAGTACTTC | CASKGQGGEETQYF
TRBJ2-7 | few | TRBD2 | TRBV6-1 | TGTGCCAGCAGTGGGGTAGCGGGTGCCCGCTACGAGCAGTACTTC | CASSGVAGARYEQYF
TRBJ2-6 | NA | NA | TRBV5-1 | TGCGCCAGCAGCTCAACAGCTGGGGCCAACGTCCTGACTTTC | CASSSTAGANVLTF
TRBJ2-3 | NA | TRBD2 | TRBV28 | TGTGCCAGCAGTAGGGGACTAGCGGGAGGTCCAGATACGCAGTATTTT | CASSRGLAGGPDTQYF
TRBJ2-3 | NA | TRBD2 | TRBV19 | TGTGCCAGTAGATTAGCGGGATCATATACGCAGTATTTT | CASRLAGSYTQYF
TRBJ1-1 | NA | NA | TRBV7-8 | TGTGCCAGCAGCGCCGGACAATGGAACACTGAAGCTTTCTTT | CASSAGQWNTEAFF
TRBJ2-3 | once | NA | TRBV28 | TGTGCCAGTGCTGATCGGGGGACAGATACGCAGTATTTT | CASADRGTDTQYF
TRBJ2-5 | few | TRBD2 | TRBV27 | TGTGCCAGCAGTCCACGACTAGCGGGGCACCAAGAGACCCAGTACTTC | CASSPRLAGHQETQYF
TRBJ2-6 | once | NA | TRBV28 | TGTGCCAGCAACCAGGGTGGGGCCAACGTCCTGACTTTC | CASNQGGANVLTF
TRBJ2-5 | NA | TRBD2 | TRBV28 | TGTGCCAGCAGCCTAACTAGCGACCCTAGGTCCCAGTACTTC | CASSLTSDPRSQYF
TRBJ1-2 | NA | NA | TRBV10-3 | TGTGCCATCAGACTAGATGGCGCTAACTATGGCTACACCTTC | CAIRLDGANYGYTF
TRBJ2-7 | NA | TRBD2 | TRBV7-2 | TGTGCCAGCAGCTTAAGGGCAGCGGGGCTCACCTACGAGCAGTACTTC | CASSLRAAGLTYEQYF
TRBJ1-2 | NA | NA | TRBV6-5 | TGTGCCAGCAGTTCTTTGACGGAGGGGTATGGCTACACCTTC | CASSSLTEGYGYTF